This T cell receptor beta chain is drawn from a study of cytomegalovirus exposure and HLA in healthy donors. General study findings and limits: An analysis was carried out at a later point. It showed that HLA-associated TCR beta chains were more clonally expanded than equally common non-associated chains. A later analysis linked a missense DCLRE1C variant to TCR beta V- and J-gene trimming.

As for this clone: The antigen is undetermined.

The CDR3 contains 13 residues. The V segment lost 6 bases and the J segment 1 base; nucleotides outside the gene matches: 2. Germline assignment: CDR1 SGHNT and CDR2 YENEEA. The PCR had 60 Vbeta and 13 Jbeta primers. Sequenced by immunoSEQ multiplex PCR; TCRdb stores in-frame clones only, minus some. The repertoire holds 65,000 to 75,000 clones, with roughly 79% as singletons. The clonotype originates from a middle-aged man in good health and CMV-seronegative. The chain is built from TRBV11-3 and TRBJ1-1, with 7 positions matching TRBD1. The sample was PBMCs. CDR3 loop: CASSRQGNTEAFF. The CDR3 DNA is TGTGCCAGCAGTAGACAGGGGAACACTGAAGCTTTCTTT.